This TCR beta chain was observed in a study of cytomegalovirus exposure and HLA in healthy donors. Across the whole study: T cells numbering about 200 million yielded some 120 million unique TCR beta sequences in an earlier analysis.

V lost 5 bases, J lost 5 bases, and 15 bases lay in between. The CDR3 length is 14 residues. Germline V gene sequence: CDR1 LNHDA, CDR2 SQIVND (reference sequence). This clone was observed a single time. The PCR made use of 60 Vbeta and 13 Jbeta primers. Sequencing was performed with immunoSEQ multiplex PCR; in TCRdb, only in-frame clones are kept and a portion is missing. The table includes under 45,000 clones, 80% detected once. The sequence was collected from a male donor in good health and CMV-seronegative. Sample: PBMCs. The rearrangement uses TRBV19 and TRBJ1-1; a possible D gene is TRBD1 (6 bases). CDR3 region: CASSPVQGLTEAFF. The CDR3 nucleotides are TGTGCCAGTAGTCCGGTACAGGGCTTAACTGAAGCTTTCTTT.